This is a list of T cell receptor beta chains from one sample in a study of blood T cell repertoires in COVID-19. TCRdb's copy holds only in-frame clones and misses some; the assay was immunoSEQ multiplex PCR. Of under 95,000 clones listed, 70% to 85% were seen once; the top ten hold approximately 10%. The sequenced material came from peripheral blood. Receptor source: a man between 65 and 80 years old with acute or convalescent COVID-19. Both conserved end residues are part of each CDR3. Each record gives: V gene, J gene, D gene, clone size, CDR3 DNA, CDR3 protein. A D gene is named only where the DNA matches it firmly. Clone size appears in some rows only: once, few, many, or a class for an expanded clone.

v_gene: TRBV4-2; j_gene: TRBJ2-1; d_gene: .; abundance: few; CDR3nt: TGTGCCAGCAGCCAAGCCCGGGGTGAGCAGTTCTTC; CDR3aa: CASSQARGEQFF
v_gene: TRBV6-2/TRBV6-3; j_gene: TRBJ1-2; d_gene: .; abundance: once; CDR3nt: TGTGCCAGCAGTCCCAGGTGGGGCTACACCTTC; CDR3aa: CASSPRWGYTF
v_gene: TRBV6-6; j_gene: TRBJ2-7; d_gene: TRBD2; abundance: .; CDR3nt: TGTGCCAGCATGGGGCTAGCGGGTAAAGGCGAGCAGTACTTC; CDR3aa: CASMGLAGKGEQYF
v_gene: TRBV7-3; j_gene: TRBJ2-5; d_gene: TRBD1; abundance: .; CDR3nt: TGTGCCAGCAGCTTCCGACAGGGAGAGACCCAGTACTTC; CDR3aa: CASSFRQGETQYF
v_gene: TRBV13; j_gene: TRBJ1-1; d_gene: TRBD1; abundance: once; CDR3nt: TGTGCCAGCAGCACGACAGGGGCTGAAGCTTTCTTT; CDR3aa: CASSTTGAEAFF
v_gene: TRBV11-2; j_gene: TRBJ2-5; d_gene: .; abundance: .; CDR3nt: TGTGCCAGCAGCCCAGTGGGGGGAGCAGAGACCCAGTACTTC; CDR3aa: CASSPVGGAETQYF
v_gene: TRBV30; j_gene: TRBJ1-1; d_gene: .; abundance: .; CDR3nt: TGTGCCTGGAGTGTTCGTAAAGCTTTCTTT; CDR3aa: CAWSVRKAFF
v_gene: TRBV2; j_gene: TRBJ2-7; d_gene: TRBD1; abundance: .; CDR3nt: TGTGCCAGCAGTGACGGGACAGGTTCCTACGAGCAGTACTTC; CDR3aa: CASSDGTGSYEQYF
v_gene: TRBV9; j_gene: TRBJ1-3; d_gene: TRBD1; abundance: .; CDR3nt: TGTGCCAGCAGCCCTACAGGGGCAGGATCTGGAAACACCATATATTTT; CDR3aa: CASSPTGAGSGNTIYF
v_gene: TRBV7-6; j_gene: TRBJ2-7; d_gene: TRBD2; abundance: .; CDR3nt: TGTGCCAGCAGCCAAGGACTAGCGGGGGGTGCCTACGAGCAGTACTTC; CDR3aa: CASSQGLAGGAYEQYF
v_gene: TRBV6-5; j_gene: TRBJ2-5; d_gene: .; abundance: .; CDR3nt: TGTGCCAGCAGTTCCTCTTGGGGCGACTTGGGGACCCAGTACTTC; CDR3aa: CASSSSWGDLGTQYF
v_gene: TRBV11-2; j_gene: TRBJ2-7; d_gene: TRBD1; abundance: .; CDR3nt: TGTGCCAGCAGCTCAATGACAGGGCTCTACGAGCAGTACTTC; CDR3aa: CASSSMTGLYEQYF
v_gene: TRBV27; j_gene: TRBJ2-3; d_gene: TRBD2; abundance: .; CDR3nt: TGTGCCAGCAGTCTTTACCCACAGCGGGGGGCAAACACAGATACGCAGTATTTT; CDR3aa: CASSLYPQRGANTDTQYF
v_gene: TRBV3-1/TRBV3-2; j_gene: TRBJ2-2; d_gene: .; abundance: .; CDR3nt: TGTGCCAGCAGCCCGTCGACTGGAATGAACACCGGGGAGCTGTTTTTT; CDR3aa: CASSPSTGMNTGELFF
v_gene: TRBV15; j_gene: TRBJ2-5; d_gene: TRBD2; abundance: .; CDR3nt: TGTGCCACCAGCAGTCTAGCGGGAGAGACCCAGTACTTC; CDR3aa: CATSSLAGETQYF
v_gene: TRBV5-1; j_gene: TRBJ2-2; d_gene: .; abundance: .; CDR3nt: TGCGCCAGCAGCCCTGGACAGCGTAACACCGGGGAGCTGTTTTTT; CDR3aa: CASSPGQRNTGELFF
v_gene: TRBV5-8; j_gene: TRBJ2-1; d_gene: TRBD2; abundance: .; CDR3nt: TGTGCCAGCAGCTCAAGACTAGCGGGGGGTACCTACAATGAGCAGTTCTTC; CDR3aa: CASSSRLAGGTYNEQFF
v_gene: TRBV7-3; j_gene: TRBJ2-5; d_gene: .; abundance: few; CDR3nt: TGTGCCAGCAGCTTAGGGCAGAACGCTCAAGAGACCCAGTACTTC; CDR3aa: CASSLGQNAQETQYF
v_gene: TRBV28; j_gene: TRBJ2-5; d_gene: .; abundance: .; CDR3nt: TGTGCCAGCAGTTTAATCCGGGGACAAGAGACCCAGTACTTC; CDR3aa: CASSLIRGQETQYF
v_gene: TRBV7-9; j_gene: TRBJ1-4; d_gene: .; abundance: few; CDR3nt: TGTGCCAGCAGCGCCTCGGGGACTGCTAATGAAAAACTGTTTTTT; CDR3aa: CASSASGTANEKLFF
v_gene: TRBV5-1; j_gene: TRBJ1-2; d_gene: .; abundance: .; CDR3nt: TGCGCCAGCAGCCCCGGGACTGCCCTGGCGAGCTACACCTTC; CDR3aa: CASSPGTALASYTF
v_gene: TRBV29-1; j_gene: TRBJ2-1; d_gene: TRBD2; abundance: .; CDR3nt: TGCAGCGTTGAAGATCCTCGGCGGGGGGCCCAGAATGAGCAGTTCTTC; CDR3aa: CSVEDPRRGAQNEQFF
v_gene: TRBV19; j_gene: TRBJ2-2; d_gene: TRBD1; abundance: .; CDR3nt: TGTGCCAGTAGTACCACAGGGGGCAAAGCCGGGGAGCTGTTTTTT; CDR3aa: CASSTTGGKAGELFF
v_gene: TRBV3-1/TRBV3-2; j_gene: TRBJ1-4; d_gene: .; abundance: once; CDR3nt: TGTGCCAGCAGCCAGCAGCGGATTAATGAAAAACTGTTTTTT; CDR3aa: CASSQQRINEKLFF
v_gene: TRBV3-1/TRBV3-2; j_gene: TRBJ1-1; d_gene: .; abundance: .; CDR3nt: TGTGCCAGCAGCCCGACCGCGACAGGGAACACTGAAGCTTTCTTT; CDR3aa: CASSPTATGNTEAFF
v_gene: TRBV5-1; j_gene: TRBJ1-2; d_gene: .; abundance: .; CDR3nt: TGCGCCAGCAGCCCCGGGACACTTTTTGGCTACACCTTC; CDR3aa: CASSPGTLFGYTF
v_gene: TRBV19; j_gene: TRBJ1-5; d_gene: TRBD1; abundance: .; CDR3nt: TGTGCCAGTAGTATGGGGGGACAGGGGCCGAGGCAGCCCCAGCATTTT; CDR3aa: CASSMGGQGPRQPQHF
v_gene: TRBV7-9; j_gene: TRBJ1-1; d_gene: .; abundance: .; CDR3nt: TGTGCCAGCAGCTTAGGTACGTCCAGGGGCGATGAAGCTTTCTTT; CDR3aa: CASSLGTSRGDEAFF
v_gene: TRBV30; j_gene: TRBJ1-1; d_gene: .; abundance: .; CDR3nt: TGTGCCTGGAGTCGACAGAACACTGAAGCTTTCTTT; CDR3aa: CAWSRQNTEAFF
v_gene: TRBV7-6; j_gene: TRBJ1-4; d_gene: TRBD1; abundance: .; CDR3nt: TGTGCCAGCAGCAGCGGGACAGGGGGCTCGGAAAAACTGTTTTTT; CDR3aa: CASSSGTGGSEKLFF
v_gene: TRBV5-1; j_gene: TRBJ2-1; d_gene: TRBD2; abundance: few; CDR3nt: TGCGCCAGCAGCTCGGGGGGCTACAATGAGCAGTTCTTC; CDR3aa: CASSSGGYNEQFF
v_gene: TRBV28; j_gene: TRBJ1-5; d_gene: .; abundance: .; CDR3nt: TGTGCCAGCAGTTTGCTACAGGGATCTTATAGCAATCAGCCCCAGCATTTT; CDR3aa: CASSLLQGSYSNQPQHF
v_gene: TRBV10-3; j_gene: TRBJ1-1; d_gene: TRBD1; abundance: .; CDR3nt: TGTGCCATCAGTGACTCCCGACAGGGCCTGAACACTGAAGCTTTCTTT; CDR3aa: CAISDSRQGLNTEAFF
v_gene: TRBV28; j_gene: TRBJ1-4; d_gene: TRBD1; abundance: .; CDR3nt: TGTGCCAGCAGTTTAGGGGCAGGGGGAACAACTAATGAAAAACTGTTTTTT; CDR3aa: CASSLGAGGTTNEKLFF
v_gene: TRBV20-1; j_gene: TRBJ1-1; d_gene: .; abundance: few; CDR3nt: TGCAGTGCTTCCGGGGACACTGAAGCTTTCTTT; CDR3aa: CSASGDTEAFF
v_gene: TRBV29-1; j_gene: TRBJ1-1; d_gene: .; abundance: .; CDR3nt: TGCAGCGTTGATGGCGACAGGCGAAACACTGAAGCTTTCTTT; CDR3aa: CSVDGDRRNTEAFF
v_gene: TRBV2; j_gene: TRBJ1-5; d_gene: TRBD1; abundance: few; CDR3nt: TGTGCCAGCAATCGGGACAGGGGACAGCCCCAGCATTTT; CDR3aa: CASNRDRGQPQHF
v_gene: TRBV11-1; j_gene: TRBJ2-7; d_gene: TRBD1; abundance: .; CDR3nt: TGTGCCAGCAGCTTGGGACAGCCGATTAGCTCCTACGAGCAGTACTTC; CDR3aa: CASSLGQPISSYEQYF
v_gene: TRBV28; j_gene: TRBJ1-6; d_gene: TRBD1; abundance: .; CDR3nt: TGTGCCAGCACCTCGGACAGGGTGGTGAATTCACCCCTCCACTTT; CDR3aa: CASTSDRVVNSPLHF
v_gene: TRBV2; j_gene: TRBJ2-3; d_gene: TRBD1; abundance: .; CDR3nt: TGTGCCAGCAGTTTCAGGGGGCAGGGAGATACGCAGTATTTT; CDR3aa: CASSFRGQGDTQYF
v_gene: TRBV28; j_gene: TRBJ2-1; d_gene: .; abundance: .; CDR3nt: TGTGCCAGCCTTAGCGGACTCAGGCATGAGCAGTTCTTC; CDR3aa: CASLSGLRHEQFF
v_gene: TRBV2; j_gene: TRBJ2-2; d_gene: .; abundance: .; CDR3nt: TGTGCCAGCAGTGAACGCAGGGCTGACACCGGGGAGCTGTTTTTT; CDR3aa: CASSERRADTGELFF
v_gene: TRBV19; j_gene: TRBJ1-5; d_gene: .; abundance: .; CDR3nt: TGTGCCAGCTCCCCGGGGGGGGGCAATCAGCCCCAGCATTTT; CDR3aa: CASSPGGGNQPQHF
v_gene: TRBV25-1; j_gene: TRBJ1-2; d_gene: .; abundance: .; CDR3nt: TGTGCCAGCAGTGACCGACACCTTTCTGGCTACACCTTC; CDR3aa: CASSDRHLSGYTF
v_gene: TRBV2; j_gene: TRBJ2-6; d_gene: TRBD1; abundance: .; CDR3nt: TGTGCCACCGGACAGGGGGGCTCTGGGGCCAACGTCCTGACTTTC; CDR3aa: CATGQGGSGANVLTF
v_gene: TRBV4-2; j_gene: TRBJ2-2; d_gene: TRBD1; abundance: .; CDR3nt: TGTGCCAGCAGCCAAGCTGGACAGGGTATCGGGGAGCTGTTTTTT; CDR3aa: CASSQAGQGIGELFF
v_gene: TRBV4-1; j_gene: TRBJ2-1; d_gene: TRBD2; abundance: .; CDR3nt: TGCGCCAGCAGCCAAGGTTCGCGGGGGGCGGACAATGAGCAGTTCTTC; CDR3aa: CASSQGSRGADNEQFF
v_gene: TRBV28; j_gene: TRBJ1-4; d_gene: TRBD1; abundance: .; CDR3nt: TGTGCCAGCAGTTCCCAGGGGGCGGCTAATGAAAAACTGTTTTTT; CDR3aa: CASSSQGAANEKLFF